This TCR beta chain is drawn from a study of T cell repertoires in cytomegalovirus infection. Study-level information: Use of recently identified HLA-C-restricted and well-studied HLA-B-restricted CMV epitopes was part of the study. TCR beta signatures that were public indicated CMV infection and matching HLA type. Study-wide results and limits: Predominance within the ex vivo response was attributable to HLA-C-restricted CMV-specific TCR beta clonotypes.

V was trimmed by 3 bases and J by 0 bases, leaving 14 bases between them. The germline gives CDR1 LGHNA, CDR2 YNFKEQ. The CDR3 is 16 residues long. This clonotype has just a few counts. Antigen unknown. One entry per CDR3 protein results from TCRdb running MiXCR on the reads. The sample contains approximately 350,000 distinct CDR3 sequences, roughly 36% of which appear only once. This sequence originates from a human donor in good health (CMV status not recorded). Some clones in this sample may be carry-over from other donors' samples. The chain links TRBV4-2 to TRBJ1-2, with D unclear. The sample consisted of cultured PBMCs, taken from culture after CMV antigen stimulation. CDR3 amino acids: CASSQGRLGANYGYTF. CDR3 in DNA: TGTGCCAGCAGCCAGGGTAGACTTGGGGCTAACTATGGCTACACCTTC.